This TCR beta chain stems from a study of blood T cell repertoires in COVID-19. About the study: Specimens from acute and convalescent COVID-19 originated in the United States, Italy and Spain. T cells, B-cell-depleted T cells, or PBMCs supplied cDNA or gDNA.

Measured with immunoSEQ multiplex PCR; TCRdb has only the in-frame clones, and not every one. The table lists approximately 240,000 clones, approximately 90% of them singletons. The germline CDR1 and CDR2 sequences are MNHEY and SMNVEV (reference sequence). The CDR3 has 16 amino acids. V was cut by 6 bases and J by 5 bases, with 19 bases left in between. The sample taken for sequencing was peripheral blood. V and J are TRBV27 and TRBJ1-4; the D gene is possibly TRBD1 (5 bases). This TCR was recovered from a woman in her thirties or forties who had recovered from COVID-19. CDR3 protein: CASRGTRQKKNEKLFF. The CDR3 DNA reads as TGTGCCAGCAGGGGAACACGACAGAAAAAGAATGAAAAACTGTTTTTT.